Below, 26 T cell receptor beta chains from the same sample are listed, as sequenced in a study of T cells in Graves' hyperthyroidism and ophthalmopathy (dated by TCRdb to 2018 to 2020). Library preparation was by multiplex PCR. Data came from an Illumina HiSeq 2000. TCR beta CDR3 regions were amplified from RNA transcripts. The first round of RT-PCR for the TCR CDR3 was performed with the HTBI primer set and the Qiagen OneStep RT-PCR kit. The public reads were run again by TCRdb, first through fastp at Q25 and then through MiXCR, and only productive beta chains were kept. Rows are unified per CDR3 protein, each entry keeping the most common DNA and genes. The sample includes more than 450,000 distinct CDR3 sequences, with 14% observed a single time. The ten largest account for 14% of the sample. The material sequenced was blood. The receptors were sampled from a woman aged 40 to 49 with Graves' hyperthyroidism.

This clonotype was seen a handful of times. The V gene is TRBV7-9, the J gene TRBJ2-7; D might be TRBD1 (5 bases). This CDR3 spans 15 amino acids. V was pared by 7 bases and J by 4 bases, with 20 bases between. From germline, CDR1 is SEHNR and CDR2 FQNEAQ (reference sequence). CDR3 bases: TGTGCCAGCACCTCAGGGTTTAGAACAGTTTACGAGCAGTACTTC. As protein: CASTSGFRTVYEQYF. Combining the CDR3 with reference TRBV7-9 and TRBJ2-7 gives the whole variable domain DTGVSQNPRHKITKRGQNVTFRCDPISEHNRLYWYRQTLGQGPEFLTYFQNEAQLEKSRLLSDRFSAERPKGSFSTLEIQRTEQGDSAMYLCASTSGFRTVYEQYFGPGTRLTVT.

The CDR3 nucleotides read TGCAGCGTTGAAGTTCCGGGGTACCAAGAGACCCAGTACTTC. It is translated as CSVEVPGYQETQYF. The chain combines TRBV29-1 with TRBJ2-5; possible D gene TRBD2, 5 bases. Deletions cut 1 base from V and 0 bases from J, with 9 bases between. The CDR3 contains 14 residues. The germline V gene encodes CDR1 SQVTM and CDR2 ANQGSEA.

This clonotype occurred a few times. The chain employs TRBV14 and TRBJ2-1; 9 bases are shared with TRBD2. The trim removed 3 bases at V and 1 base at J, leaving 7 bases unmatched. The CDR3 consists of 17 residues. The germline V gene has CDR1 SGHDN and CDR2 FVKESK. CDR3 protein: CASSQRLAGVSYNEQFF. The CDR3 nucleotides read TGTGCCAGCAGCCAGAGGTTAGCGGGAGTATCCTACAATGAGCAGTTCTTC.

Regarding this clonotype: A much larger clone differs from this one at a single base, so this may be a read error. The chain employs TRBV7-3 and TRBJ2-2, with 10 bases fitting TRBD2. CDR1 is SGHTA, CDR2 FQGTGA, per germline. The CDR3 has 15 amino acids. The CDR3 DNA reads as TGTGCCAGCAGTCCTCTCGGGACTAGCGACGGGGAGCTGCTTTTT. Its protein product is CASSPLGTSDGELLF. The full variable domain, rest sourced from reference TRBV7-3 and TRBJ2-2, is GAGVSQTPSNKVTEKGKYVELRCDPISGHTALYWYRQSLGQGPEFLIYFQGTGAADDSGLPNDRFFAVRPEGSVSTLKIQRTERGDSAVYLCASSPLGTSDGELLFGEGSRLTVL.

This clonotype has a handful of counts. J is TRBJ2-1 and V is TRBV28; unclear D gene. Germline V gene lookup returns CDR1 MDHEN and CDR2 SYDVKM. The V and J ends lost 5 bases and 3 bases respectively, with 11 bases between them. CDR3 length: 14 residues. The CDR3 region is CASSPGRIYNEQFF. The DNA for the CDR3 is TGTGCCAGCAGTCCTGGCCGAATCTACAATGAGCAGTTCTTC.

This clonotype was picked up many times. The chain uses TRBV2 and TRBJ2-1, with D uncertain. The CDR3 sequence is 14 residues long. CDR1 and CDR2 (germline): SNHLY, FYNNEI. Trimming cost V 3 bases and J 10 bases, with 16 bases left between them. CDR3 sequence (DNA): TGTGCCAGCAGTGACCCTTTACGGGTGGGGGAGCAGTTCTTC. Its translation is CASSDPLRVGEQFF. The variable domain in full, with the rest retrieved from reference TRBV2 and TRBJ2-1, is EPEVTQTPSHQVTQMGQEVILRCVPISNHLYFYWYRQILGQKVEFLVSFYNNEISEKSEIFDDQFSVERPDGSNFTLKIRSTKLEDSAMYFCASSDPLRVGEQFFGPGTRLTVL.

To note about this clonotype: One end of the junction fails to match germline, which may point to a read error. The chain links TRBV7-9 to TRBJ1-2; D is unresolved. CDR3 size: 14 residues. From germline, CDR1 is SEHNR and CDR2 FQNEAQ (reference sequence). The CDR3 region is CAGSLETEGYGYTF. CDR3 coding DNA: TGTGCCGGCAGCTTAGAAACAGAGGGCTATGGCTACACCTTC.

This chain uses TRBV28 with TRBJ2-1; possibly TRBD2 for D (5 bases). The CDR3 contains 15 residues. Trimming left V 6 bases short and J 8 bases short, with 20 bases between. The germline gives CDR1 MDHEN, CDR2 SYDVKM. CDR3 nucleotides: TGTGCCAGCAGCCCTATCGATCGGGATGATTATGAGCAGTTCTTC. Its protein is CASSPIDRDDYEQFF. The whole variable domain, remainder taken from reference TRBV28 and TRBJ2-1, is DVKVTQSSRYLVKRTGEKVFLECVQDMDHENMFWYRQDPGLGLRLIYFSYDVKMKEKGDIPEGYSVSREKKERFSLILESASTNQTSMYLCASSPIDRDDYEQFFGPGTRLTVL.

The genes are TRBV20-1 and TRBJ2-2; TRBD1 agrees at 7 bases. The germline CDR1 and CDR2 sequences are DFQATT and SNEGSKA (reference sequence). J lost 4 bases, V lost 3 bases, and 5 bases had no gene match. The CDR3 contains 14 residues. The CDR3, as DNA: TGCAGTGCTAGGGAGAGGGGGCGCACCGGGGAGCTGTTTTTT. This translates into CSARERGRTGELFF.

This clonotype occurred a few times. The chain joins TRBV5-1 to TRBJ2-7; TRBD1 matches 11 bases. Germline V gene sequence: CDR1 SGHRS, CDR2 YFSETQ. Germline trimming cut 4 bases from V and 6 bases from J; bases unmatched to any gene: 6. The CDR3 is 14 amino acids. The CDR3 DNA reads as TGCGCCAGCAGCGAAGGGACAGGGGGTACCGAGCAGTACTTC. Its protein is CASSEGTGGTEQYF.

There are many counts of this clonotype. The CDR3 here is CASSPPRGALNNEQFF. The CDR3, as DNA: TGTGCCAGCAGTCCTCCCCGGGGGGCTCTTAACAATGAGCAGTTCTTC. The chain joins TRBV12-3 or TRBV12-4 to TRBJ2-1, with a weak D call TRBD2 (7 bases). V was clipped by 5 bases and J by 5 bases, with 19 bases between them. The CDR3 consists of 16 residues.

This clonotype occurred a few times. CDR3 in amino acids: CASSGRQGGAYEQYF. The CDR3 DNA reads as TGTGCCAGCAGCGGTAGACAGGGGGGGGCCTACGAGCAGTACTTC. The rearrangement uses TRBV28 and TRBJ2-7; 9 nucleotides match TRBD1. This CDR3 region has 15 residues. Germline CDR1 is MDHEN and CDR2 is SYDVKM. V lost 6 bases to trimming and J lost 2 bases; unmatched junction nucleotides: 8.

This clonotype was counted between two and nine times. This chain connects TRBV20-1 to TRBJ1-1; 9 bases align to TRBD1. The CDR3 length is 14 residues. Germline lookup yields CDR1 DFQATT and CDR2 SNEGSKA (reference sequence). The CDR3 region is CRTAPGQGTSEAFF. The CDR3 coding sequence is TGCAGAACAGCACCGGGACAGGGAACATCCGAAGCTTTCTTT.

The genes are TRBV27 and TRBJ2-6; D gene unclear. Trimming stripped 4 bases from V and 1 base from J, with 14 bases between. Looked up from germline, CDR1 is MNHEY and CDR2 is SMNVEV (reference sequence). The CDR3 is 17 residues long. CDR3 loop: CASSWVKAASGANVLTF. The CDR3 DNA reads TGTGCCAGCAGTTGGGTCAAGGCGGCATCTGGGGCCAACGTCCTGACTTTC. Full variable domain (rest looked up from reference TRBV27 and TRBJ2-6): EAQVTQNPRYLITVTGKKLTVTCSQNMNHEYMSWYRQDPGLGLRQIYYSMNVEVTDKGDVPEGYKVSRKEKRNFPLILESPSPNQTSLYFCASSWVKAASGANVLTFGAGSRLTVL.

The V and J genes are TRBV29-1 and TRBJ2-2, with a weak D call TRBD1 (5 bases). CDR3 length equals 14 residues. In germline, CDR1 is SQVTM, CDR2 ANQGSEA. Trimming shortened V by 6 bases and J by 4 bases, and 15 bases separated the two germline ends. This CDR3 is CSVPREAGTGELFF. CDR3 nucleotides: TGCAGCGTCCCCAGGGAAGCCGGCACCGGGGAGCTGTTTTTT.

The table lists this clonotype with a few counts. This rearrangement joins TRBV6-1 to TRBJ2-1, with D possibly matching TRBD2 (6 bases). V lost 5 bases and J lost 7, with 21 bases in between. The germline CDR1 and CDR2 sequences are MNHNS and SASEGT. This CDR3 has 16 residues. The CDR3 is CASSRGISVERNEQFF. The CDR3 nucleotides read TGTGCCAGCAGTCGGGGGATTAGCGTAGAGAGAAATGAGCAGTTCTTC.

This clonotype was seen a handful of times. The rearrangement joins TRBV5-1 to TRBJ2-1, with a weak D call TRBD2 (5 bases). The CDR3 contains 16 residues. CDR1 is SGHRS, CDR2 YFSETQ, per germline. V was trimmed by 1 base and J by 0 bases, leaving 11 bases between them. CDR3 bases: TGCGCCAGCAGCTTGAGAAACGGGGTCTCCTACAATGAGCAGTTCTTC. This encodes CASSLRNGVSYNEQFF.

This clonotype was picked up many times. J is TRBJ2-3 and V is TRBV12-3 or TRBV12-4, with 10 bases aligning to TRBD2. This CDR3 is built from 18 residues. V gave up 5 bases and J gave up 4 bases; unmatched junction bases: 15. This CDR3 is CASSKTKTLAGVADTQYF. The CDR3 DNA sequence: TGTGCCAGCAGTAAAACCAAAACTCTAGCGGGAGTGGCAGATACGCAGTATTTT.

A few counts support this clonotype. The rearrangement links TRBV5-1 to TRBJ1-5; possible D gene TRBD1, 5 bases. In germline, CDR1 is SGHRS, CDR2 YFSETQ. The CDR3 has 15 residues. V lost 0 bases to trimming and J lost 7 bases, with 14 bases between them. Here the CDR3 DNA reads TGCGCCAGCAGCTTGGACGGGAGGGGTGAGCAGCCCCAGCATTTT. This gives the protein CASSLDGRGEQPQHF.

This clonotype was seen at least ten times. The V call is TRBV30, the J call TRBJ1-1; D perhaps matches TRBD1 (5 bases). Looked up from germline, CDR1 is GTSNPN and CDR2 is SVGIG (reference sequence). This CDR3 spans 15 amino acids. Between the trimmed V and J ends, which lost 0 bases and 5 bases, there was a span of 16 bases. The CDR3 region is CAWSVRGTAETEAFF. CDR3 sequence (DNA): TGTGCCTGGAGTGTTCGAGGGACGGCGGAAACTGAAGCTTTCTTT.

This clonotype was seen repeatedly, ten times or more. This sequence joins TRBV28 and TRBJ2-7, with D hard to call. The V end lost 5 bases, the J end lost 3 bases, and 11 bases lay between the germline ends. The CDR3 runs to 13 residues. Germline lookup yields CDR1 MDHEN and CDR2 SYDVKM. The CDR3 loop is CASSRANLYEQYF. In DNA form, the CDR3 reads TGTGCCAGCAGTAGGGCCAACCTCTACGAGCAGTACTTC.

This clonotype was counted ten times or more. The chain joins TRBV7-2 to TRBJ2-1, with no clear D. The germline V gene has CDR1 SGHTA and CDR2 FQGNSA. CDR3 length equals 15 residues. Trimming cost V 2 bases and J 0 bases, with 8 bases left between them. This CDR3 reads CASSLRVSSYNEQFF. The DNA of the CDR3 is TGTGCCAGCAGCTTACGCGTTAGCTCCTACAATGAGCAGTTCTTC.

V gene TRBV18 combines with J gene TRBJ1-1; D gene ambiguous. Germline-derived CDR1 and CDR2 are KGHSH and LQKENI. The CDR3 totals 16 residues. V shed 2 bases and J shed 1 base, with 14 bases lying between them. The CDR3, as DNA: TGTGCCAGCTCACCATTCGTCGCAATGGGGAACACTGAAGCTTTCTTT. Translation gives CASSPFVAMGNTEAFF.

The chain carries TRBV3-1 and TRBJ1-2; 10 positions agree with TRBD1. V shed 0 bases, J shed 4 bases, and the junction held 2 bases outside the gene matches. The CDR3 is made up of 15 amino acids. CDR1 is LGHDT, CDR2 YNNKEL, per germline (reference sequence). CDR3 residues: CASSQDGTGVYGYTF. CDR3 coding DNA: TGTGCCAGCAGCCAAGATGGGACAGGGGTCTATGGCTACACCTTC.

This clonotype was seen a few times. V is TRBV29-1 and J is TRBJ2-7; 9 bases match TRBD2. Germline V lookup: CDR1 SQVTM, CDR2 ANQGSEA. The CDR3 contains 13 residues. The V gene end was trimmed by 5 bases and the J gene end by 2 bases; junction bases not matched to a gene: 4. The CDR3 reads CSVSTSGAYEQYF. The CDR3 DNA reads TGCAGCGTTTCGACTAGCGGAGCCTACGAGCAGTACTTC.

This clonotype was found many times. The CDR3 nucleotides read TGTGCCAGCAGCTTTCAGGGGGTAATCAGCGAGCAGTACTTC. The encoded protein is CASSFQGVISEQYF. The V call is TRBV11-2, the J call TRBJ2-7, with 7 positions matching TRBD1. V lost 3 bases and J lost 6; bases outside the gene matches: 8. The V gene's germline CDR1 is SGHAT and CDR2 FQNNGV. This CDR3 region has 14 residues.